The 31 T cell receptor beta chains presented below share a single source sample, sequenced in a study of T-cell memory formation after mild COVID-19 (dated by TCRdb to 2020 to 2022). Library generation was performed with 5' RACE. The listed sequencing device is Illumina NovaSeq 6000. Clones were called with MiXCR by TCRdb after fastp trimmed the public reads at Q25, and only in-frame beta chains were retained. Identical CDR3 proteins give one entry, which carries the most common genes and DNA. Counted in this sample were hundreds of thousands of distinct CDR3 sequences; approximately 15% of them appeared once. Jointly, the top ten make up around a fifth of the sample. Sequencing was performed on PBMCs or a T cell subset sorted from them (not recorded which). Receptors originate from a man younger than 35 who had mild COVID-19 (a few samples of this study predate the infection). The sample titles of this study are shuffled in the database, so cell type and time point are left out; the donor was told from shared clones.

This clonotype came up a few times. The chain combines TRBV7-9 with TRBJ1-1; D unclear. V lost 5 bases to trimming and J lost 2 bases, with 15 bases between them. Germline CDR1 reads SEHNR; CDR2 reads FQNEAQ (reference sequence). This CDR3 has 15 amino acids. The CDR3 is CASSSFETGNTEAFF. DNA for the CDR3: TGTGCCAGCAGCAGCTTCGAAACGGGAAACACTGAAGCTTTCTTT.

This clonotype was observed many times. This chain connects TRBV4-3 to TRBJ2-5, with 7 bases that match TRBD1. This CDR3 has 16 residues. Unmatched junction bases numbered 7, after V lost 3 bases and J lost 0 bases. Germline V lookup: CDR1 LGHNA, CDR2 YSLEER. CDR3 sequence: CASSQTGWSYQETQYF. The CDR3 nucleotides are TGCGCCAGCAGCCAGACAGGGTGGTCGTACCAAGAGACCCAGTACTTC.

A few counts support this clonotype. This rearrangement joins TRBV29-1 to TRBJ2-1; 8 bases are a match to TRBD1. CDR3 size: 14 residues. Germline V CDR1 and CDR2: SQVTM, ANQGSEA. Trimming at V came to 4 bases and at J to 4 bases, leaving 6 bases not matched to a gene. CDR3: CSVVNQGAYNEQFF. CDR3 coding DNA: TGCAGCGTTGTCAACCAGGGGGCTTACAATGAGCAGTTCTTC.

This clonotype has only a few counts. V and J are TRBV29-1 and TRBJ2-2; 7 bases are a match to TRBD2. There are 15 residues in the CDR3. The V segment lost 3 bases and the J segment 4 bases; nucleotides outside the gene matches: 8. Germline V gene data show CDR1 as SQVTM and CDR2 as ANQGSEA. CDR3 bases: TGCAGCGTTGATGGGGGGGATCGGGGCACCGGGGAGCTGTTTTTT. Residues: CSVDGGDRGTGELFF.

The rearrangement uses TRBV12-3 or TRBV12-4 and TRBJ2-1; the D gene could be TRBD1 or TRBD2 (5 bases each). Trimming left V 5 bases short and J 12 bases short, with 23 bases between. CDR3 length: 15 residues. In nucleotides, the CDR3 is TGTGCCAGCAGTCTCCAAACCGGGACGCTGGCTGGGCAGTTCTTC. It encodes CASSLQTGTLAGQFF.

In its sample, this clonotype was seen once. The chain couples TRBV20-1 to TRBJ2-3, with TRBD2 matching over 9 bases. This CDR3 has 18 amino acids. The V and J ends lost 3 bases and 4 bases, in that order; junction bases with no gene match: 17. CDR1 and CDR2 from the germline V gene are DFQATT and SNEGSKA (reference sequence). The CDR3: CSASLPSGVPIVSDTQYF. CDR3 sequence (DNA): TGCAGTGCTAGTCTCCCTAGCGGGGTTCCCATAGTCTCAGATACGCAGTATTTT.

This chain links TRBV5-1 with TRBJ2-5; no clear D. In germline, CDR1 is SGHRS, CDR2 YFSETQ. CDR3 length: 13 residues. Trimming removed 5 bases at V and 4 bases at J, with 12 bases between. This CDR3 is CASRATGGETQYF. As DNA, the CDR3 is TGCGCCAGCAGAGCCACGGGTGGAGAGACCCAGTACTTC.

This clonotype has just a few counts. J is TRBJ2-5 and V is TRBV4-1; possibly TRBD1 for D (6 bases). CDR3 length equals 15 residues. Trimming took off 0 bases at V and 8 bases at J, with 16 bases between the two ends. Germline V gene sequence: CDR1 MGHRA, CDR2 YSYEKL. CDR3 loop: CASSQDFQGRSTQYF. The DNA of the CDR3 is TGCGCCAGCAGCCAAGATTTCCAGGGGCGGTCAACCCAGTACTTC.

This clonotype was seen repeatedly, ten times or more. The chain carries TRBV7-9 and TRBJ2-5; D perhaps matches TRBD2 (6 bases). V was clipped by 5 bases and J by 5 bases, with 18 bases between them. CDR3 length: 15 residues. Germline assignment: CDR1 SEHNR and CDR2 FQNEAQ (reference sequence). The CDR3 sequence: CASSPRAGTAETQYF. The CDR3 coding sequence is TGTGCCAGCAGCCCCAGGGCCGGGACTGCTGAGACCCAGTACTTC.

The gene calls are TRBV6-5 and TRBJ2-5; D is perhaps TRBD1 (6 bases). V lost 0 bases and J 4 bases, leaving 21 bases between the germline ends. The germline V gene encodes CDR1 MNHEY and CDR2 SVGAGI. CDR3 size: 18 residues. DNA for the CDR3: TGTGCCAGCAGTTACTCGAACTCAAAAATACAGGGTGGAGAGACCCAGTACTTC. Amino acids: CASSYSNSKIQGGETQYF.

This chain links TRBV5-6 with TRBJ2-7, with TRBD1 matching 8 bases. The CDR3 extends over 15 amino acids. Looked up from germline, CDR1 is SGHDT and CDR2 is YYEEEE. The ends lost 3 bases at V and 2 bases at J; junction bases unmatched: 7. The CDR3 here is CASSSRDRNPYEQYF. In DNA, the CDR3 is TGTGCCAGCAGCTCCCGGGACAGGAACCCCTACGAGCAGTACTTC.

This clonotype turned up a few times. The V call is TRBV20-1, the J call TRBJ2-3; D is possibly TRBD2 (7 bases). The CDR3 totals 15 residues. The V end lost 0 bases, the J end lost 5 bases, and 15 bases lay between the germline ends. Germline V gene data show CDR1 as DFQATT and CDR2 as SNEGSKA (reference sequence). CDR3 sequence: CSARDGGAIGDTQYF. The DNA for the CDR3 is TGCAGTGCTAGAGATGGGGGGGCCATCGGAGATACGCAGTATTTT.

This clonotype was recorded a few times. The chain recombines TRBV7-9 with TRBJ1-5, with a weak D call TRBD1 (5 bases). V gave up 1 base and J gave up 3 bases, with 10 bases separating them. CDR1 and CDR2 from the germline V gene are SEHNR and FQNEAQ (reference sequence). The CDR3 runs to 15 residues. CDR3 in amino acids: CASSLGPGFNQPQHF. In DNA, the CDR3 is TGTGCCAGCAGCTTAGGTCCAGGGTTCAATCAGCCCCAGCATTTT.

The chain couples TRBV7-9 to TRBJ2-2; tentatively, D is TRBD1 (5 bases). The CDR3 covers 14 residues. V dropped 0 bases and J dropped 6 bases, with 8 bases sitting between them. The germline gives CDR1 SEHNR, CDR2 FQNEAQ (reference sequence). CDR3 in amino acids: CASSLAQVPGELFF. The CDR3 region has the DNA TGTGCCAGCAGCTTAGCACAGGTTCCCGGGGAGCTGTTTTTT.

In this sample, this clonotype turned up a few times. The rearrangement uses TRBV6-6 and TRBJ2-7, with a possible D match to TRBD2 (5 bases). Germline V gives CDR1 MNHNY, CDR2 SVGAGI (reference sequence). This CDR3 has 15 residues. V dropped 0 bases and J dropped 3 bases, with 12 bases sitting between them. CDR3 bases: TGTGCCAGCAGTTACTCAGAGGGTGCACTCTACGAGCAGTACTTC. As protein: CASSYSEGALYEQYF.

This clonotype was picked up a small number of times. This sequence joins TRBV6-5 and TRBJ1-1, with unresolved D. CDR3 length: 14 amino acids. V lost 8 bases, J lost 0 bases, and 13 bases lay in between. Germline V gene lookup returns CDR1 MNHEY and CDR2 SVGAGI. The CDR3: CASSSTQVNTEAFF. The CDR3 DNA reads TGTGCCAGCTCCAGCACTCAGGTGAACACTGAAGCTTTCTTT.

This clonotype appeared once. The chain couples TRBV10-2 to TRBJ2-5; 9 bases are a match to TRBD1. This CDR3 spans 14 amino acids. The germline CDR1 and CDR2 sequences are WSHSY and SAAADI. V shed 7 bases and J 4 bases; nucleotides not matched to a gene: 7. The CDR3 here is CASNPQGAGETQYF. As DNA, the CDR3 is TGCGCCAGCAACCCACAGGGGGCCGGAGAGACCCAGTACTTC.

This clonotype has a handful of counts. The rearrangement uses TRBV4-3 and TRBJ2-3, with 9 bases identical to TRBD2. V trimming: 1 base; J trimming: 6 bases; junction bases outside the gene matches: 8. The CDR3 is made up of 16 amino acids. The germline gives CDR1 LGHNA, CDR2 YSLEER. CDR3 bases: TGCGCCAGCAGCCAAGGGCTAGCGGGGTTGACGGATACGCAGTATTTT. Amino acids: CASSQGLAGLTDTQYF.

The chain links TRBV10-3 to TRBJ2-5, with a possible D match to TRBD1 (6 bases). Germline assignment: CDR1 ENHRY and CDR2 SYGVKD. The ends were cut back, 4 bases at V and 0 bases at J, with 21 bases in the middle. CDR3 length equals 18 residues. The CDR3 nucleotides are TGTGCCATCAGTGGACCTCGGTTGGACAGCCCGTACCAAGAGACCCAGTACTTC. Encoded protein: CAISGPRLDSPYQETQYF.

This clonotype was observed at least ten times. This chain joins TRBV6-5 and TRBJ2-3; possibly TRBD1 or TRBD2 for D (5 bases each). V gave up 0 bases and J gave up 6 bases, with 16 bases separating them. There are 16 residues in the CDR3. The germline V gene encodes CDR1 MNHEY and CDR2 SVGAGI. The CDR3: CASSYSTRGWADTQYF. Written as DNA, the CDR3 is TGTGCCAGCAGTTACTCGACCCGGGGCTGGGCGGATACGCAGTATTTT.

CDR3 DNA: TGCAGTGCTAGAGCGCGCAGCAGGGGGACAGAGACCCAGTACTTC. Protein product: CSARARSRGTETQYF. This chain links TRBV20-1 with TRBJ2-5; 7 nucleotides agree with TRBD1. CDR3 size: 15 residues. J lost 4 bases, V lost 1 base, and 9 bases had no gene match. The germline V gene has CDR1 DFQATT and CDR2 SNEGSKA (reference sequence).

The V and J genes are TRBV27 and TRBJ2-7; D gene ambiguous. V shed 6 bases and J shed 4 bases, with 7 bases lying between them. Germline V gene sequence: CDR1 MNHEY, CDR2 SMNVEV (reference sequence). CDR3 length equals 11 residues. The CDR3 here is CASRNSYEQYV. CDR3 in DNA: TGTGCCAGCAGAAACTCTTACGAGCAGTACGTC.

This clonotype appeared a few times. The V and J genes are TRBV5-5 and TRBJ1-1; D is undetermined. Trimming shortened V by 4 bases and J by 7 bases, and 14 bases separated the two germline ends. The CDR3 consists of 13 residues. The germline V gene has CDR1 SGHKS and CDR2 YYEKEE (reference sequence). In nucleotides, the CDR3 is TGTGCCAGCAGCCGTACGACCGGGAGTGAAGCTTTCTTT. Protein: CASSRTTGSEAFF.

The V call is TRBV20-1, the J call TRBJ2-7; a possible D gene is TRBD1 (6 bases). V lost 1 base, J lost 0 bases, and 16 bases lay in between. Germline loops: CDR1 DFQATT, CDR2 SNEGSKA (reference sequence). This CDR3 region has 16 residues. The CDR3 region has the DNA TGCAGTGCTAGAGGGGCCTTGGGACAAGCCTCCTACGAGCAGTACTTC. Protein product: CSARGALGQASYEQYF.

This chain joins TRBV6-2 or TRBV6-3 and TRBJ2-1; the D is unclear. CDR1 is MNHEY and CDR2 is SVGEGT in the germline V gene. With 2 bases removed from V and 6 bases from J, the gap between germline ends came to 5 bases. This CDR3 has 12 residues. For the CDR3, the DNA is TGTGCCAGCAGTTACGGCCCCAATGAGCAGTTCTTC. It translates to CASSYGPNEQFF.

At least ten counts were recorded for this clonotype. J is TRBJ2-2 and V is TRBV5-1, with D possibly TRBD2 on 6 matching bases. In germline, CDR1 is SGHRS, CDR2 YFSETQ. This CDR3 contains 13 residues. The V and J ends lost 5 bases and 7 bases respectively, with 12 bases between them. The CDR3 nucleotides are TGCGCCAGCAGGGAGGGGTCTTACGGGGAGCTGTTTTTT. Translation gives CASREGSYGELFF.

The chain joins TRBV7-6 to TRBJ2-1, with D perhaps matching TRBD1 (6 bases). CDR3 length: 15 amino acids. V lost 2 bases to trimming and J lost 6 bases, with 14 bases between them. Germline-derived CDR1 and CDR2 are SGHVS and FNYEAQ. The chain's CDR3 is CASSLLGTPLNEQFF. CDR3 sequence (DNA): TGTGCCAGCAGCTTATTGGGGACACCCCTCAATGAGCAGTTCTTC.

This chain's CDR3 is CAIAPRDNEKLFF. The CDR3 DNA sequence: TGTGCCATCGCCCCCCGAGATAATGAAAAACTGTTTTTT. This chain links TRBV10-3 with TRBJ1-4; D gene unclear. Germline loops: CDR1 ENHRY, CDR2 SYGVKD. The CDR3 length is 13 residues. The ends were cut back, 8 bases at V and 4 bases at J, with 11 bases in the middle.

The CDR3 nucleotides are TGTGCCAGCAGCGTAGGCGGAGACGGCACAGATACGCAGTATTTT. The encoded protein is CASSVGGDGTDTQYF. The V and J genes are TRBV9 and TRBJ2-3; D remains ambiguous. Trimming cost V 0 bases and J 1 base, with 9 bases left between them. CDR3 length: 15 amino acids. Germline CDR1 is SGDLS and CDR2 is YYNGEE.

The chain uses TRBV5-1 and TRBJ2-2; a possible D gene is TRBD2 (5 bases). Trimming removed 3 bases from V and 4 bases from J, with 13 bases in between. CDR1 SGHRS and CDR2 YFSETQ come from the germline V gene. The CDR3 totals 15 residues. The CDR3 DNA follows: TGCGCCAGCAGCTGGACGGTCGCGGGCACCGGGGAGCTGTTTTTT. Translating gives CASSWTVAGTGELFF.

Comment on this clonotype: A much more abundant neighbour one base away suggests this may be a read error. This chain links TRBV25-1 with TRBJ2-1; D not certain. V was pared by 6 bases and J by 15 bases, with 18 bases between. Germline CDR1 and CDR2: MGHDK and SYGVNS. There are 12 residues in the CDR3. Written as DNA, the CDR3 is TGTGCCAGCAGAGACCACCGGGCCGGGTCGTTCTTC. Its translation is CASRDHRAGSFF.